Listed below are T cell receptor beta chains from one sample, sequenced in a study of blood T cell repertoires in COVID-19. TCRdb's table, derived via immunoSEQ multiplex PCR, lists solely in-frame clones and lacks some. The repertoire includes 100,000 to 120,000 clones, 88% of them detected once, and 3% to 4% sits in the top ten. The sequenced material came from peripheral blood. These receptors originate from a woman between 50 and 59 years old with acute or convalescent COVID-19. Each CDR3 is given with its conserved first and last residue. A D gene is named only where the DNA matches it firmly. Clone sizes are given selectively: once, few, many, or a class where the clone is expanded.

j_call | v_call | d_call | clone_size | cdr3_nt | cdr3_aa
TRBJ2-1 | TRBV11-2 | NA | NA | TGTGCCAGCAGCTCGCCAGGTGATGAGCAGTTCTTC | CASSSPGDEQFF
TRBJ2-1 | TRBV11-2 | NA | NA | TGTGCCAGCAGCTTAATCAGAAGGGGCAATGAGCAGTTCTTC | CASSLIRRGNEQFF
TRBJ2-7 | TRBV7-6 | TRBD2 | NA | TGTGCCAGCAGCCCCTCTAGCGGGAGCTCCTACGAGCAGTACTTC | CASSPSSGSSYEQYF
TRBJ1-1 | TRBV29-1 | NA | once | TGCAGCGTGTTAGTCCGGACTGAAGCTTTCTTT | CSVLVRTEAFF
TRBJ1-1 | TRBV19 | TRBD1 | NA | TGTGCCAGTATGACGGACAGGGGGAACACTGAAGCTTTCTTT | CASMTDRGNTEAFF
TRBJ2-7 | TRBV7-9 | NA | NA | TGTGCCAGCAGCTTAAACGAGGGGGACGAGCAGTACTTC | CASSLNEGDEQYF
TRBJ1-1 | TRBV5-1 | NA | NA | TGCGCCAGCAGCTTGGGATTTTCGGACACTGAAGCTTTCTTT | CASSLGFSDTEAFF
TRBJ1-3 | TRBV28 | TRBD1 | NA | TGTGCCAGCAGATTGGGACAGGGAAACACCATATATTTT | CASRLGQGNTIYF
TRBJ2-2 | TRBV19 | NA | once | TGTGCCAGTAACGCTTTCGCGACCGGGGAGCTGTTTTTT | CASNAFATGELFF
TRBJ2-1 | TRBV7-6 | TRBD2 | NA | TGTGCCAGCAGCTTAAGGCTAGCGGGCACGCCCAATGAGCAGTTCTTC | CASSLRLAGTPNEQFF
TRBJ2-5 | TRBV11-2 | NA | NA | TGTGCCAGCAGCTTAGGCGGACGGGGGCAAGAGACCCAGTACTTC | CASSLGGRGQETQYF
TRBJ2-7 | TRBV7-2 | TRBD1 | NA | TGTGCCAGCAGCATCCGACAGGGTGGCTACGAGCAGTACTTC | CASSIRQGGYEQYF
TRBJ2-2 | TRBV7-2 | TRBD2 | NA | TGTGCCAGCAGCTTAGAACTAGCGGGAGTTTACACCGGGGAGCTGTTTTTT | CASSLELAGVYTGELFF
TRBJ2-7 | TRBV12-3/TRBV12-4 | NA | NA | TGTGCCAGCAGTTTTCTTCTAAGTGAGCAGTACTTC | CASSFLLSEQYF
TRBJ1-5 | TRBV6-6 | TRBD1 | NA | TGTGCCAGCAGACCCCGACAGGGAGACAATCAGCCCCAGCATTTT | CASRPRQGDNQPQHF
TRBJ2-2 | TRBV28 | NA | NA | TGTGCCACGACTTCCAACACCGGGGAGCTGTTTTTT | CATTSNTGELFF
TRBJ1-1 | TRBV2 | NA | NA | TGTGCCAGCAGGACTCAAGGGGGCACTGAAGCTTTCTTT | CASRTQGGTEAFF
TRBJ1-5 | TRBV7-2 | NA | few | TGTGCCAGCAGACGAGACAGGAATAGCAATCAGCCCCAGCATTTT | CASRRDRNSNQPQHF
TRBJ1-2 | TRBV9 | NA | NA | TGTGCCAGCAGCGACCCGACAGGTTATGGCTACACCTTC | CASSDPTGYGYTF
TRBJ2-1 | TRBV5-6 | TRBD2 | once | TGTGCCAGCAGCGGAACTATACTAGCGGGATTCTACAATGAGCAGTTCTTC | CASSGTILAGFYNEQFF
TRBJ2-5 | TRBV3-1/TRBV3-2 | TRBD1 | NA | TGTGCCAGCAGCAACCGACAGGGAAGAGAGACCCAGTACTTC | CASSNRQGRETQYF
TRBJ1-1 | TRBV7-2 | TRBD1 | NA | TGTGCCAGCAGCTTAGATGGGGACAGGGGGAGCCACACTGAAGCTTTCTTT | CASSLDGDRGSHTEAFF
TRBJ1-1 | TRBV5-1 | NA | NA | TGCGCCAGCAGCTTGGAGGGGGGGCGTGCCACTGAAGCTTTCTTT | CASSLEGGRATEAFF
TRBJ1-1 | TRBV5-1 | TRBD1 | NA | TGCGCCAGCAGCGACCCGGGACAGGCTAACACTGAAGCTTTCTTT | CASSDPGQANTEAFF
TRBJ2-1 | TRBV5-1 | TRBD1 | NA | TGCGCCAGCAGCCCCAGGACAGGGTCCGCCGGGAATGAGCAGTTCTTC | CASSPRTGSAGNEQFF
TRBJ2-7 | TRBV28 | TRBD1 | few | TGTGCCAGCAAAGGGACAGCATCCTACGAGCAGTACTTC | CASKGTASYEQYF
TRBJ2-5 | TRBV21-1 | NA | NA | TGTGCCAGCAGCAAAACGGGGGGAGGTGAGACCCAGTACTTC | CASSKTGGGETQYF
TRBJ2-3 | TRBV28 | TRBD1 | NA | TGTGCCAGCAGTTCCTGGACAGGGGCGGCCTACCAAAGCACAGATACGCAGTATTTT | CASSSWTGAAYQSTDTQYF
TRBJ2-3 | TRBV29-1 | NA | NA | TGCAGCGTTGAAGAAGGATACAGCTTGTCCACAGATACGCAGTATTTT | CSVEEGYSLSTDTQYF
TRBJ1-4 | TRBV3-1/TRBV3-2 | TRBD1 | NA | TGTGCCAGCAGCCAGACAGGGGGCGGAAATGAAAAACTGTTTTTT | CASSQTGGGNEKLFF
TRBJ1-5 | TRBV2 | NA | NA | TGTGCCAGCACAGGCCGTAGCAATCAGCCCCAGCATTTT | CASTGRSNQPQHF
TRBJ2-3 | TRBV20-1 | NA | NA | TGCAGTGCCCTCACAGATACGCAGTATTTT | CSALTDTQYF
TRBJ1-5 | TRBV5-1 | NA | once | TGCGCCAGCAGCTTGGTTAGTGATCAGCCCCAGCATTTT | CASSLVSDQPQHF
TRBJ1-2 | TRBV6-1 | TRBD1 | NA | TGTGCCAGCAGTGAAAATAGGGGACAGGGAACCTATGGCTACACCTTC | CASSENRGQGTYGYTF
TRBJ1-2 | TRBV19 | TRBD1 | NA | TGTGCCAGTAACGACAGGGTGTCGGGCTATGGCTACACCTTC | CASNDRVSGYGYTF
TRBJ2-3 | TRBV19 | NA | NA | TGTGCCAGTAGCAGGGGAACAGATACGCAGTATTTT | CASSRGTDTQYF
TRBJ2-3 | TRBV14 | TRBD2 | NA | TGTGCCAGCAGCCAAGTTTTACTAGCGGGAGGAGATACGCAGTATTTT | CASSQVLLAGGDTQYF
TRBJ2-5 | TRBV4-1 | TRBD1 | NA | TGCGCCAGCAGCCAGGACAGGGAAGAGACCCAGTACTTC | CASSQDREETQYF
TRBJ2-5 | TRBV24-1 | TRBD1 | NA | TGTGCCACCAGTGCCCAAAACAGGGGGCGCGCCCAAGAGACCCAGTACTTC | CATSAQNRGRAQETQYF
TRBJ1-5 | TRBV27 | TRBD1 | NA | TGTGCCAGCAGTGGGACAGGGAAGCAGCCCCAGCATTTT | CASSGTGKQPQHF
TRBJ2-1 | TRBV24-1 | NA | NA | TGTGCCACCACGGGGAGTCCCTCATACAATGAGCAGTTCTTC | CATTGSPSYNEQFF